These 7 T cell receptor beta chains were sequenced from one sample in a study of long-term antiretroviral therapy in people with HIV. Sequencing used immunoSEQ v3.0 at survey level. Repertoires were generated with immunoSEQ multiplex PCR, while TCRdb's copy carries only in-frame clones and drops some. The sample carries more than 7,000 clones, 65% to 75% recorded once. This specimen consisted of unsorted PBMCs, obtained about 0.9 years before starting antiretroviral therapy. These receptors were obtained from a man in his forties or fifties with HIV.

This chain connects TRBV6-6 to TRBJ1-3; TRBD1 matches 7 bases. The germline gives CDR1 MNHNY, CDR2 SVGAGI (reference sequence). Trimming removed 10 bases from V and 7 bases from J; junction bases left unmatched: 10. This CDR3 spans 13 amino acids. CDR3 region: CATLPTGTNTIYF. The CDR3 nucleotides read TGTGCCACCCTACCGACAGGGACGAACACCATATATTTT.

The CDR3 here is CASSKGARGHRGAVF. CDR3 sequence (DNA): TGTGCCAGCAGCAAAGGGGCAAGGGGGCACCGGGGAGCTGTTTTT. The chain couples TRBV21-1 to TRBJ2-2; the table's D call, TRBD1, has no DNA check behind it. TRBV21-1 is termed a pseudogene. The CDR3 consists of 15 residues.

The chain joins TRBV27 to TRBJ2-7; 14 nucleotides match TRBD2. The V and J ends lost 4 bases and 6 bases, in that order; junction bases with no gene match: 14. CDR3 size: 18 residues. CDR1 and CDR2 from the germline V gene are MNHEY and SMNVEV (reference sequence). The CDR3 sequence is CASSSGLAGGRVVAEQYF. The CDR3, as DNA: TGTGCCAGCAGTTCAGGACTAGCGGGGGGACGAGTCGTTGCCGAGCAGTACTTC.

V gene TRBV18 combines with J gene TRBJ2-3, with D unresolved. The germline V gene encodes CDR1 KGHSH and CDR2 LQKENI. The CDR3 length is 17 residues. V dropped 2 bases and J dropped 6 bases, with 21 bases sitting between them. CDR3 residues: CASSPRAAVNLRDTQYF. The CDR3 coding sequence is TGTGCCAGCTCACCAAGGGCGGCGGTGAACCTTCGGGATACGCAGTATTTT.

The CDR3 DNA reads TGTGCCAGCAGTCTAGGGGGGAACACTGAAGCTTTCTTT. Its translation: CASSLGGNTEAFF. The genes are TRBV27 and TRBJ1-1, with D perhaps TRBD1 (6 bases). The V gene lost 5 bases and the J gene lost 1 base, with 8 bases spanning the gap. This CDR3 is built from 13 residues. Germline V gives CDR1 MNHEY, CDR2 SMNVEV (reference sequence).

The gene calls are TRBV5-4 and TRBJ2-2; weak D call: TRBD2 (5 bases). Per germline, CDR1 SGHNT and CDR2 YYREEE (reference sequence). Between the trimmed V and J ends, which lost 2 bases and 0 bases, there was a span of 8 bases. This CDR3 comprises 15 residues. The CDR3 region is CASSFTGANTGELFF. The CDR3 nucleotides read TGTGCCAGCAGCTTCACCGGGGCGAACACCGGGGAGCTGTTTTTT. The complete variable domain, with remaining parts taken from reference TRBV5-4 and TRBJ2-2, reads ETGVTQSPTHLIKTRGQQVTLRCSSQSGHNTVSWYQQALGQGPQFIFQYYREEENGRGNFPPRFSGLQFPNYSSELNVNALELDDSALYLCASSFTGANTGELFFGEGSRLTVL.

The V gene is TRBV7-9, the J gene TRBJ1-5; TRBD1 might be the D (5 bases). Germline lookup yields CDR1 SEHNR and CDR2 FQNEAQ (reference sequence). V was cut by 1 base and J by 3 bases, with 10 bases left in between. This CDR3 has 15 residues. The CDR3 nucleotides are TGTGCCAGCAGCTTAGTTGCGGGGGACAATCAGCCCCAGCATTTT. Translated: CASSLVAGDNQPQHF.